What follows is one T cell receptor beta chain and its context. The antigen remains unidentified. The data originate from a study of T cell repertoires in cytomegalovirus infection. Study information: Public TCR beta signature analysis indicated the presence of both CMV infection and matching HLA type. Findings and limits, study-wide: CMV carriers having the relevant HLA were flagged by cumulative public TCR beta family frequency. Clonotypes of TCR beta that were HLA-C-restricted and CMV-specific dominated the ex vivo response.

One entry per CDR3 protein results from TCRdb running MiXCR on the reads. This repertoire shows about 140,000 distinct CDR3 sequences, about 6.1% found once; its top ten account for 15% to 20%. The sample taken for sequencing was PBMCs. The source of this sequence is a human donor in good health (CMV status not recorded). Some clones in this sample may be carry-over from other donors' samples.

The CDR3 bases are TGTGCCAGCAGCTCGAGGGTCCACGGGGAGCTGTTTTTT. This gives the protein CASSSRVHGELFF. V is TRBV7-6 and J is TRBJ2-2, with D maybe TRBD2 (5 bases). The CDR3 covers 13 residues. Germline CDR1 SGHVS, CDR2 FNYEAQ. The V end was cut by 4 bases, the J end by 7 bases, with 10 bases between.